A single sample is the source of the 8 T cell receptor beta chains below, sequenced in a study of CD4 T cells in relation to SARS-CoV-2 and coronaviruses. Generated by immunoSEQ multiplex PCR, the TCRdb table keeps only in-frame clones and is missing some. The repertoire holds 20,000 or so clones, with 75% to 85% as singletons. The unexposed donors gave CD4+ T cells in about 2010-2018, prior to COVID-19. The cells were cultured for about ten days before CD4+ T cells were isolated. Their antigen targets remain unknown. The specimen sequenced was CD4+ T cells from PBMCs, cultured in vitro. These receptor sequences come from a human donor in good health.

V and J are TRBV5-1 and TRBJ1-2; possible D gene TRBD1, 5 bases. The germline V gene has CDR1 SGHRS and CDR2 YFSETQ. Trimming took off 2 bases at V and 3 bases at J, with 14 bases between the two ends. This CDR3 has 15 residues. In nucleotides, the CDR3 is TGCGCCAGCAGCTTCGCGGGGACTAGGGACTATGGCTACACCTTC. It codes for CASSFAGTRDYGYTF.

The genes are TRBV5-1 and TRBJ1-2, with D possibly being TRBD1 (6 bases). The CDR3 sequence is 13 residues long. Trimming took off 4 bases at V and 2 bases at J, with 9 bases between the two ends. The germline gives CDR1 SGHRS, CDR2 YFSETQ. CDR3 in amino acids: CASSQDSNYGYTF. CDR3 sequence (DNA): TGCGCCAGCAGCCAGGACAGCAACTATGGCTACACCTTC.

This clone was counted a single time. The chain is built from TRBV6-4 and TRBJ2-1; 9 nucleotides line up with TRBD2. CDR1 is MRHNA and CDR2 is SNTAGT in the germline V gene. This CDR3 comprises 15 residues. After removal of 3 bases from V and 7 bases from J, the junction contained 7 bases not matched to a gene. In DNA form, the CDR3 reads TGTGCCAGCAGTGATGAGACTAGCGGAGGAAATGAGCAGTTCTTC. It specifies CASSDETSGGNEQFF.

The chain couples TRBV3-1 (or the pseudogene TRBV3-2) to TRBJ2-7; D is ambiguous. The CDR3 extends over 11 amino acids. Germline CDR1 and CDR2: LGHDT and YNNKEL (reference sequence). V was trimmed by 2 bases and J by 4 bases, leaving 3 bases between them. CDR3 residues: CASSQQYEQYF. In nucleotides, the CDR3 is TGTGCCAGCAGCCAACAATACGAGCAGTACTTC.

DNA of the CDR3: TGTGCCAGCAGCGCGGACACTGGTTGGACCGGGGAGCTGTTTTTT. It codes for CASSADTGWTGELFF. The chain couples TRBV7-9 to TRBJ2-2; tentatively, D is TRBD1 (5 bases). This CDR3 comprises 15 residues. Trimming removed 5 bases from V and 5 bases from J, with 15 bases in between. CDR1 and CDR2 (germline): SEHNR, FQNEAQ (reference sequence).

J is TRBJ2-1 and V is TRBV7-8, with 13 bases fitting TRBD2. Germline V gene sequence: CDR1 SGHVS, CDR2 FQNEAQ. The CDR3 is 13 residues long. The V segment lost 5 bases and the J segment 15 bases; nucleotides outside the gene matches: 7. CDR3 DNA sequence: TGTGCCAGCAGCAGCGGACTAGCGGGAGATCGGTTCTTC. This gives the protein CASSSGLAGDRFF.

V is TRBV7-3 and J is TRBJ2-3, with 11 bases identical to TRBD2. The CDR3 covers 16 residues. Per germline, CDR1 SGHTA and CDR2 FQGTGA. V was pared by 5 bases and J by 2 bases, with 6 bases of the junction left unmatched. The CDR3 bases are TGTGCCAGCAGCACGGGGACTAGCGGAACCACAGATACGCAGTATTTT. It is translated as CASSTGTSGTTDTQYF.

The table lists this clone with a few counts. This rearrangement joins TRBV18 to TRBJ2-5; no definite D call. CDR3 length equals 12 residues. Germline CDR1 KGHSH, CDR2 LQKENI. With 4 bases removed from V and 4 bases from J, the gap between germline ends came to 7 bases. Here the CDR3 reads CASSQDRETQYF. The CDR3 DNA sequence: TGTGCCAGCTCACAGGATCGAGAGACCCAGTACTTC.